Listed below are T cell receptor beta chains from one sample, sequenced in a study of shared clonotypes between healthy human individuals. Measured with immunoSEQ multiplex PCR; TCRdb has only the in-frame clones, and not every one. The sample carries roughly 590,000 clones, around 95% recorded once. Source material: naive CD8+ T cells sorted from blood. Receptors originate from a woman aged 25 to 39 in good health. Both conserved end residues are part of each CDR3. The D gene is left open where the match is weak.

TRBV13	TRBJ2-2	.	CASSPQKNTGELFF	TGTGCCAGCAGCCCACAGAAGAACACCGGGGAGCTGTTTTTT
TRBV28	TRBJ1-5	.	CASSFNNQPQHF	TGTGCCAGCAGTTTTAACAATCAGCCCCAGCATTTT
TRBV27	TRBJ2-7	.	CASSPGLGYEQYF	TGTGCCAGCAGTCCGGGACTTGGTTACGAGCAGTACTTC
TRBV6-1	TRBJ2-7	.	CASRDSSYEQYF	TGTGCCAGCAGAGACAGCTCCTACGAGCAGTACTTC
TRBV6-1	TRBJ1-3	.	CASSALKGYSGNTIYF	TGTGCCAGCAGTGCTCTGAAGGGCTACTCTGGAAACACCATATATTTT
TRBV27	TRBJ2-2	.	CASKTGTPTGELFF	TGTGCCAGCAAAACCGGGACCCCCACCGGGGAGCTGTTTTTT
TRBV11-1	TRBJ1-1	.	CASSRGGLNTEAFF	TGTGCCAGCAGTAGGGGGGGTCTGAACACTGAAGCTTTCTTT
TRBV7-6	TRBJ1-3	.	CASSAQGFNTIYF	TGTGCCAGCAGCGCACAGGGATTTAACACCATATATTTT
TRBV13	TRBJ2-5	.	CASSLGSEETQYF	TGTGCCAGCAGCTTAGGCAGCGAAGAGACCCAGTACTTC
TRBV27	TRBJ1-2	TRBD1	CASSLWAGDRNYGYTF	TGTGCCAGCAGTTTATGGGCTGGGGACAGGAACTATGGCTACACCTTC
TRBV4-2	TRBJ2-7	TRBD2	CASSQELTSGTYEQYF	TGTGCCAGCAGCCAAGAGTTGACTAGCGGAACCTACGAGCAGTACTTC
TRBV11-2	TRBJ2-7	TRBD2	CASSLPVEVGLRYAEQYF	TGTGCCAGCAGCCTCCCCGTGGAGGTGGGACTAAGGTACGCCGAGCAGTACTTC
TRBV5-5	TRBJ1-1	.	CASSFVGVLWTEAFF	TGTGCCAGCAGCTTTGTCGGGGTCTTGTGGACTGAAGCTTTCTTT
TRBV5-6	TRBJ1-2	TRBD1	CASSAYRGTGYGYTF	TGTGCCAGCAGCGCTTACAGGGGGACTGGATATGGCTACACCTTC
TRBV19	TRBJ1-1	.	CASSIGVTGFEAFF	TGTGCCAGTAGTATAGGGGTAACAGGGTTTGAAGCTTTCTTT
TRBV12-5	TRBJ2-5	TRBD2	CASGPGLAEKETQYF	TGTGCTAGTGGTCCAGGACTAGCGGAAAAAGAGACCCAGTACTTC
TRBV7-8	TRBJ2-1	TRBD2	CASSRLAGGSYNEQFF	TGTGCCAGCAGCCGTCTAGCGGGCGGCTCCTACAATGAGCAGTTCTTC